This is a list of T cell receptor beta chains from one sample in a study of OX40 agonist ivuxolimab in advanced cancers. Generated by immunoSEQ multiplex PCR, the TCRdb table keeps only in-frame clones and is missing some. This sample has tens of thousands of clones, with nearly 90% found just once. The sequences come from CD4+ or CD8+ T cells sorted from blood, collected in a trial of the OX40 agonist ivuxolimab. All receptors come from an adult with an advanced solid tumor such as melanoma, head and neck, liver or kidney cancer. Both conserved end residues are part of each CDR3. D genes are given only for firm matches. Clone size is shown for a subset of rows, as once, few, many or a class of expanded clone.

NA,TRBV9,NA,TRBJ1-6,14,CASTPGRTNSPLHF,TGTGCCAGCACCCCGGGACGGACTAATTCACCCCTCCACTTT
NA,TRBV11-2,NA,TRBJ2-2,17,CASSLDPFRGSTGELFF,TGTGCCAGCAGCTTAGATCCTTTTAGGGGGTCAACCGGGGAGCTGTTTTTT
NA,TRBV6-5,NA,TRBJ1-2,12,CASTSSPYGYTF,TGTGCCAGCACATCTTCCCCCTATGGCTACACCTTC
NA,TRBV2,NA,TRBJ2-5,14,CASSVFGGEETQYF,TGTGCCAGCAGTGTGTTTGGCGGCGAGGAGACCCAGTACTTC
NA,TRBV12-5,NA,TRBJ1-5,14,CASGLRQAEQPQHF,TGTGCTAGTGGTTTGAGACAGGCAGAACAGCCCCAGCATTTT
NA,TRBV29-1,TRBD2,TRBJ2-7,15,CSVEDPGGSSYEQYF,TGCAGCGTTGAAGATCCGGGGGGGAGCTCCTACGAGCAGTACTTC
NA,TRBV28,TRBD1,TRBJ2-7,15,CASSTGTGHPYEQYF,TGTGCCAGCAGTACCGGGACAGGGCACCCCTACGAGCAGTACTTC
NA,TRBV7-2,NA,TRBJ1-4,15,CASSSSGLQSEKLFF,TGTGCCAGCAGCTCCTCCGGGCTCCAAAGTGAAAAACTGTTTTTT
NA,TRBV2,NA,TRBJ2-3,11,CASHYTDTQYF,TGTGCCAGCCATTACACAGATACGCAGTATTTT
NA,TRBV9,TRBD2,TRBJ2-1,14,CASSVGLDYNEQFF,TGTGCCAGCAGCGTCGGACTAGACTACAATGAGCAGTTCTTC
once,TRBV28,NA,TRBJ1-1,14,CASSVAGLNTEAFF,TGTGCCAGCAGTGTAGCGGGCCTGAACACTGAAGCTTTCTTT
NA,TRBV5-1,NA,TRBJ2-5,16,CASSSARRTSAETQYF,TGCGCCAGCAGCTCGGCTCGTAGGACTTCTGCTGAGACCCAGTACTTC
once,TRBV6-5,NA,TRBJ1-5,15,CASSYLSGVNQPQHF,TGTGCCAGCAGTTACTTGTCAGGGGTCAATCAGCCCCAGCATTTT
NA,TRBV7-2,TRBD2,TRBJ2-7,14,CASSLTSVIHEQYF,TGTGCCAGCAGCTTAACTAGCGTAATCCACGAGCAGTACTTC
NA,TRBV5-6,TRBD1,TRBJ1-2,13,CASSSTGAYGYTF,TGTGCCAGCAGCTCGACAGGGGCCTATGGCTACACCTTC
NA,TRBV5-1,TRBD1,TRBJ1-2,14,CASSSGTGAYGYTF,TGCGCCAGCAGCTCTGGTACAGGGGCCTATGGCTACACCTTC
NA,TRBV27,TRBD2,TRBJ2-5,14,CATSRLAGGETQYF,TGTGCCACATCCCGGCTAGCGGGAGGGGAGACCCAGTACTTC
NA,TRBV2,TRBD1,TRBJ1-5,16,CASSVTPGQGDQPQHF,TGTGCCAGCAGTGTAACTCCGGGACAGGGGGATCAGCCCCAGCATTTT
NA,TRBV11-2,NA,TRBJ2-2,15,CASSLGGAGTGELFF,TGTGCCAGCAGCTTAGGCGGCGCGGGCACCGGGGAGCTGTTTTTT
NA,TRBV7-9,NA,TRBJ1-6,13,CASSLTGISPLHF,TGTGCCAGCAGCTTAACAGGGATCTCACCCCTCCACTTT
NA,TRBV7-9,NA,TRBJ1-1,15,CASSLAVVEDTEAFF,TGTGCCAGCAGCTTAGCAGTGGTGGAAGACACTGAAGCTTTCTTT
NA,TRBV28,NA,TRBJ1-1,13,CAIRRDPNTEAFF,TGTGCCATCAGACGGGACCCCAACACTGAAGCTTTCTTT
NA,TRBV6-5,NA,TRBJ1-2,13,CASSPLGGYGYTF,TGTGCCAGCAGCCCTCTGGGGGGCTATGGCTACACCTTC
NA,TRBV28,NA,TRBJ2-7,13,CASSSNSVYEQYF,TGTGCCAGCAGTTCTAATAGCGTCTACGAGCAGTACTTC
NA,TRBV7-8,NA,TRBJ1-1,15,CASSLRGTLNTEAFF,TGTGCCAGCAGCTTACGGGGAACCCTGAACACTGAAGCTTTCTTT
few,TRBV29-1,TRBD1,TRBJ1-1,13,CSVAGTVNTEAFF,TGCAGCGTTGCGGGGACAGTGAACACTGAAGCTTTCTTT
few,TRBV19,NA,TRBJ1-4,14,CASTTTDREEKLFF,TGTGCCAGTACCACGACAGATAGAGAAGAAAAACTGTTTTTT
NA,TRBV5-4,TRBD1,TRBJ2-5,14,CASSLQGAQETQYF,TGTGCCAGCAGCCTACAGGGGGCCCAAGAGACCCAGTACTTC
NA,TRBV6-1,NA,TRBJ2-7,14,CASLGPTLSYEQYF,TGTGCCAGCTTGGGCCCTACCCTCTCCTACGAGCAGTACTTC
once,TRBV10-3,NA,TRBJ2-2,14,CAISDRGLTGELFF,TGTGCCATCAGTGACCGGGGGCTCACCGGGGAGCTGTTTTTT
NA,TRBV6-1,NA,TRBJ2-1,14,CATRVLRSYNEQFF,TGTGCCACCCGGGTGCTGCGCTCCTACAATGAGCAGTTCTTC
NA,TRBV6-5,NA,TRBJ2-7,11,CASSLYNEQYF,TGTGCCAGCAGTCTATACAACGAGCAGTACTTC